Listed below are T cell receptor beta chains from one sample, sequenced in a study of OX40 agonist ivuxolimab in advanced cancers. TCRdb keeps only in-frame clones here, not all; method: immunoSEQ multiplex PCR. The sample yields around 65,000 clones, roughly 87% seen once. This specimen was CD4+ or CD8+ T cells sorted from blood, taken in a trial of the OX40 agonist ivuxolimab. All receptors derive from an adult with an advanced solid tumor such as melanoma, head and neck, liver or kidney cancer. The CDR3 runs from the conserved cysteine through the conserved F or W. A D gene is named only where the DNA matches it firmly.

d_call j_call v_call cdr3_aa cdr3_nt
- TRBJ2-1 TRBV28 CASSFPRDDEQFF TGTGCCAGCAGTTTTCCCAGAGACGATGAGCAGTTCTTC
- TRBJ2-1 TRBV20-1 CSAIYNEQFF TGCAGTGCAATCTACAATGAGCAGTTCTTC
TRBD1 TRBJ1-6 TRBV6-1 CASSETPGQFSPLHF TGTGCCAGCAGTGAAACCCCGGGACAGTTTTCACCCCTCCACTTT
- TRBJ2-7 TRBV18 CASSPPAGSYEQYF TGTGCCAGCTCACCACCAGCCGGCTCCTACGAGCAGTACTTC
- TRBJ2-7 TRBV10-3 CAIRNPASYEQYF TGTGCCATCAGGAACCCTGCCTCCTACGAGCAGTACTTC
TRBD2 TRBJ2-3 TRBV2 CASSDFRLADNYTDTQYF TGTGCCAGCAGTGACTTTAGACTAGCGGATAATTACACAGATACGCAGTATTTT
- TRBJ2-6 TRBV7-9 CASSFKGRSASGANVLTF TGTGCCAGCAGCTTTAAGGGGAGAAGCGCCTCTGGGGCCAACGTCCTGACTTTC
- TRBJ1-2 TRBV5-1 CASSSPFEGNYGYTF TGCGCCAGCAGCTCCCCGTTTGAGGGGAACTATGGCTACACCTTC
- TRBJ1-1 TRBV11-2 CASSVEGPGVEAFF TGTGCCAGCAGCGTAGAGGGCCCTGGGGTTGAAGCTTTCTTT
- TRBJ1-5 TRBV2 CASSEGQVQPQHF TGTGCCAGCAGTGAGGGGCAGGTTCAGCCCCAGCATTTT